The rows below give T cell receptor beta chains drawn from one sample of a study of T cell changes during pregnancy in multiple sclerosis. Repertoires were generated with immunoSEQ multiplex PCR, while TCRdb's copy carries only in-frame clones and drops some. The repertoire holds roughly 69,000 clones, with approximately 90% as singletons. The material sequenced was peripheral blood, taken in the third trimester of pregnancy. The receptors shown here come from a female donor with multiple sclerosis, enrolled in a pregnancy study. The CDR3 runs from the conserved cysteine through the conserved F or W.

j_call v_call cdr3_aa
TRBJ2-3 TRBV9 CASSVGLAGGRSSDTQYF
TRBJ2-2 TRBV5-1 CASSRDRNTGELFF
TRBJ1-6 TRBV6-1 CASSEGRNRENSPLHF
TRBJ1-2 TRBV7-9 CASSFRDRDPGGYTF
TRBJ1-1 TRBV10-3 CAIGDQGANTEAFF
TRBJ1-1 TRBV30 CACHRGSTEAFF
TRBJ2-7 TRBV4-3 CASSQELGVRPYEQYF
TRBJ1-6 TRBV19 CASSEGGRNSPLHF
TRBJ1-2 TRBV2 CASSGSVNYGYTF
TRBJ2-2 TRBV5-5 CASSRGRTGELFF
TRBJ1-3 TRBV11-3 CASSPGHSGNTIYF
TRBJ2-3 TRBV7-3 CASSQSSGDADTQYF
TRBJ2-1 TRBV4-3 CASSQDPRGGSNEQFF
TRBJ1-1 TRBV20-1 CSARDRAEAFF
TRBJ1-5 TRBV19 CASSRAGRSSNQPQHF
TRBJ1-6 TRBV30 CAWSPGLDRSSYNSPLHF
TRBJ2-3 TRBV5-4 CASSAGQGIADTQYF
TRBJ2-3 TRBV18 CASSPRGGDTQYF
TRBJ1-5 TRBV19 CASGQGREQPQHF
TRBJ1-3 TRBV5-1 CASSLRGGTPLSGNTIYF
TRBJ1-3 TRBV18 CASSPGAGNTIYF
TRBJ2-7 TRBV5-1 CASSLGIAGGLYEQYF
TRBJ2-3 TRBV9 CASSARRTSGTDTQYF